This T cell receptor (beta chain) stems from a study of CD8 T cells in ankylosing spondylitis. CDR1 is DFQATT, CDR2 SNEGSKA, per germline (reference sequence). The V gene lost 0 bases and the J gene lost 2 bases, with 10 bases spanning the gap. The CDR3 totals 14 residues. Many counts were recorded for this clonotype. The antigen is unknown. As the method for making TCR beta libraries, quantitative 5'-RACE with molecular barcodes was used. TCRdb called the 5' RACE reads again in MiXCR, with one record for every CDR3 protein. The sample has 150,000 to 200,000 distinct CDR3 sequences; about 18% are singletons. General study points: Made up of eight highly homologous variants, a TCR beta motif appeared characteristic of ankylosing spondylitis blood. The clones that were linked to disease were reported to be significantly enriched in matched synovial fluid samples from ankylosing spondylitis patients.

This clonotype originated in a male donor with ankylosing spondylitis or in good health (not recorded which). Sequencing was done on a sample of blood, either unsorted or a sorted T cell fraction (not recorded which). V and J are TRBV20-1 and TRBJ1-2, with D possibly TRBD1 on 5 matching bases. As DNA, the CDR3 is TGCAGTGCTAGAGATTTCAGGGACAACTATGGCTACACCTTC. It specifies CSARDFRDNYGYTF.